The 28 T cell receptor beta chains presented below share a single source sample, sequenced in a study of blood T cells in healthy people across ages. A second PCR of 7 to 11 cycles used a sample-barcoded 5' primer and a J-beta primer mix. Each CDR3 protein is one row after TCRdb ran MiXCR on the 5' RACE reads. The profile shows more than 1 million distinct CDR3 sequences, around 45% of them singletons. The sequencing sample was made of blood. The receptor set was obtained from a woman aged 55-70 years in good health.

The V call is TRBV6-1, the J call TRBJ2-1, with D perhaps TRBD1 (6 bases). The DNA end lines up better with TRBJ2-7; the J call may be wrong. The CDR3 loop spans 11 amino acids. Germline lookup yields CDR1 MNHNS and CDR2 SASEGT. The CDR3 region is CASNQGLEQYF. CDR3 sequence (DNA): TGTGCCAGCAATCAGGGGCTCGAGCAGTACTTC.

The sample holds a few counts of this clonotype. Here the CDR3 DNA reads TGTGCCAGCAGTCCCCTAGGGCTGGAGATAGCCTACGAGCAGTACTTC. Translated, it gives CASSPLGLEIAYEQYF. This chain joins TRBV6-5 and TRBJ2-7; no clear D gene. Germline V gene sequence: CDR1 MNHEY, CDR2 SVGAGI. This CDR3 spans 16 amino acids. V shed 5 bases and J shed 2 bases, with 19 bases lying between them.

As for this clonotype: This could be a read error, since a much larger clone is one nucleotide away. The chain joins TRBV20-1 to TRBJ2-3; D is possibly TRBD1 or TRBD2 (5 bases each). CDR1 and CDR2 (germline): DFQATT, SNEGSKA (reference sequence). V dropped 0 bases and J dropped 3 bases, with 16 bases sitting between them. The CDR3 extends over 16 amino acids. The CDR3 nucleotides read TGCAGTGCTAGAGAGGGCGATGGGGGTTCAACAGATACGCAGTATTTT. Its protein is CSAREGDGGSTDTQYF.

Comment on this clonotype: Without the conserved terminal phenylalanine or tryptophan, this CDR3 likely stems from a read error. The V call is TRBV24-1, the J call TRBJ2-7; 11 bases map to TRBD2. The DNA end lines up better with TRBJ2-5; the J call may be wrong. CDR1 is KGHDR, CDR2 SFDVKD, per germline. This CDR3 region has 16 residues. The CDR3 is CATSDHSGRAVETQYL. The CDR3 bases are TGTGCCACCAGTGATCATAGCGGGAGGGCCGTGGAGACCCAGTACTTG.

This chain links TRBV12-3 or TRBV12-4 with TRBJ2-3; 11 nucleotides line up with TRBD2. The V and J ends lost 8 bases and 7 bases, in that order; junction bases with no gene match: 8. The CDR3 is made up of 14 amino acids. The CDR3 region is CASRTSGRPNTQYF. The CDR3 DNA reads TGTGCCAGCCGAACTAGCGGGAGACCTAATACGCAGTATTTT.

The chain is built from TRBV7-2 and TRBJ1-2; 9 bases match TRBD1. CDR1 and CDR2 (germline): SGHTA, FQGNSA. The J segment lost 1 base and the V segment lost 6 bases, leaving 6 bases of the junction unmatched. CDR3 length equals 15 residues. CDR3 residues: CASSSRQGGNYGYTF. The DNA for the CDR3 is TGTGCCAGCAGTTCCCGACAGGGGGGTAACTATGGCTACACCTTC.

The table lists this clonotype with a few counts. The chain combines TRBV20-1 with TRBJ2-1; TRBD2 agrees at 7 bases. The CDR3 loop spans 16 amino acids. V lost 0 bases, J lost 0 bases, and 5 bases stayed unmatched. Germline CDR1 DFQATT, CDR2 SNEGSKA (reference sequence). This chain's CDR3 is CSARDGGRPSYNEQFF. The DNA of the CDR3 is TGCAGTGCTAGAGACGGGGGGAGGCCCTCCTACAATGAGCAGTTCTTC.

This clonotype has more than one count but fewer than ten. CDR3 region: CASSESIETQYF. CDR3 bases: TGTGCCAGCAGCGAAAGTATAGAGACCCAGTACTTC. The chain has TRBV11-2 and TRBJ2-7; D uncertain. The J call is doubtful: the DNA matches TRBJ2-5 better. CDR1 SGHAT and CDR2 FQNNGV come from the germline V gene. The CDR3 is 12 amino acids.

This clonotype occurred once. Since a much larger clone is just one base distant, this may be a read error. V and J are TRBV28 and TRBJ2-1; D gene unclear. The CDR3 length is 11 residues. Germline CDR1 MDHEN, CDR2 SYDVKM. The germline V and J ends were trimmed by 4 bases and 12 bases, with 10 bases remaining between them. Written as DNA, the CDR3 is TGTGCCAGCAGTTCACTCCGACGGCAGTTCTTC. This sequence encodes CASSSLRRQFF.

This clonotype was seen a single time. V is TRBV13 and J is TRBJ2-5; TRBD1 agrees at 7 bases. The V segment lost 5 bases and the J segment 2 bases; nucleotides outside the gene matches: 14. Germline V lookup: CDR1 PRHDT, CDR2 FYEKMQ (reference sequence). This CDR3 contains 17 residues. CDR3 nucleotide sequence: TGTGCCAGCAGCCCGCGGACAGGTGGGGTAAGGCAAGAGACCCAGTACTTC. This gives the protein CASSPRTGGVRQETQYF.

This clonotype has only a few counts. The rearrangement links TRBV20-1 to TRBJ2-4; D might be TRBD1 (6 bases). Trimming stripped 1 base from V and 13 bases from J, with 23 bases between. This CDR3 comprises 15 residues. Germline V lookup: CDR1 DFQATT, CDR2 SNEGSKA (reference sequence). The CDR3 loop reads CSARAVGHNPGKQYF. The CDR3 nucleotides are TGCAGTGCTAGAGCCGTGGGACACAACCCCGGAAAGCAGTACTTC.

The chain is built from TRBV3-1 and TRBJ1-4, with D possibly TRBD1 on 5 matching bases. V was clipped by 3 bases and J by 0 bases, with 11 bases between them. Looked up from germline, CDR1 is LGHDT and CDR2 is YNNKEL (reference sequence). The CDR3 totals 16 residues. The CDR3 is CASSHLRASTNEKLFF. The CDR3 DNA sequence: TGTGCCAGCAGCCACCTCAGGGCCTCAACTAATGAAAAACTGTTTTTT.

This clonotype was picked up a small number of times. This chain links TRBV29-1 with TRBJ2-7; perhaps D is TRBD1 or TRBD2 (6 bases each). Trimming shortened V by 4 bases and J by 10 bases, and 20 bases separated the two germline ends. Germline CDR1 SQVTM, CDR2 ANQGSEA. The CDR3 length is 13 residues. The CDR3 loop is CSVASRLRGPQYF. The CDR3 DNA follows: TGCAGCGTTGCATCCCGGCTCCGGGGGCCCCAGTACTTC.

The V gene is TRBV27, the J gene TRBJ1-2; D is uncertain. The CDR3 has 16 residues. Trimming cost V 2 bases and J 4 bases, with 17 bases left between them. Germline lookup yields CDR1 MNHEY and CDR2 SMNVEV (reference sequence). The chain's CDR3 is CASSLRPTGGFYGYTF. The CDR3 DNA reads TGTGCCAGCAGTTTACGGCCGACGGGAGGATTCTATGGCTACACCTTC.

The chain links TRBV7-9 to TRBJ2-7; a weak D match, TRBD1 (7 bases). Germline-derived CDR1 and CDR2 are SEHNR and FQNEAQ (reference sequence). The CDR3 spans 16 residues. V was shortened by 2 bases and J by 5 bases, with 19 bases between the two germline ends. Here the CDR3 reads CASSLRSGGYFDEQYF. The CDR3 coding sequence is TGTGCCAGCAGCTTAAGGTCAGGGGGGTACTTCGACGAGCAGTACTTC.

CDR3 residues: CASRPGTTLGEQYF. Here the CDR3 DNA reads TGCGCCAGCAGACCCGGGACTACCCTAGGCGAGCAGTACTTC. The V and J genes are TRBV5-1 and TRBJ2-7; 7 bases are shared with TRBD2. V trimming: 5 bases; J trimming: 6 bases; junction bases outside the gene matches: 11. CDR1 is SGHRS, CDR2 YFSETQ, per germline. The length of the CDR3 is 14 residues. The full variable domain, completed using reference TRBV5-1 and TRBJ2-7, is KAGVTQTPRYLIKTRGQQVTLSCSPISGHRSVSWYQQTPGQGLQFLFEYFSETQRNKGNFPGRFSGRQFSNSRSEMNVSTLELGDSALYLCASRPGTTLGEQYFGPGTRLTVT.

V is TRBV7-9 and J is TRBJ2-1; 7 nucleotides align to TRBD1. Germline V lookup: CDR1 SEHNR, CDR2 FQNEAQ (reference sequence). This CDR3 spans 15 amino acids. V lost 2 bases, J lost 4 bases, and 5 bases stayed unmatched. For the CDR3, the DNA is TGTGCCAGCAGCTTATACAGGGGTCTATACAATGAGCAGTTCTTC. Its translation is CASSLYRGLYNEQFF. Combining the CDR3 with reference TRBV7-9 and TRBJ2-1 gives the whole variable domain DTGVSQNPRHKITKRGQNVTFRCDPISEHNRLYWYRQTLGQGPEFLTYFQNEAQLEKSRLLSDRFSAERPKGSFSTLEIQRTEQGDSAMYLCASSLYRGLYNEQFFGPGTRLTVL.

The chain is built from TRBV27 and TRBJ2-2; no definite D call. V lost 1 base to trimming and J lost 3 bases, with 3 bases between them. The CDR3 has 13 residues. The germline V gene has CDR1 MNHEY and CDR2 SMNVEV (reference sequence). The CDR3 nucleotides read TGTGCCAGCAGTTTATTGGACACCGGGGAGCTGTTTTTT. Amino acids: CASSLLDTGELFF.

The chain joins TRBV29-1 to TRBJ2-1; 7 bases are shared with TRBD1. CDR3 length: 15 amino acids. Germline V gene data show CDR1 as SQVTM and CDR2 as ANQGSEA. Germline trimming cut 7 bases from V and 0 bases from J; bases unmatched to any gene: 9. The CDR3 DNA follows: TGCAGCGCCCCCAGAACAGGGGTCTCCTACAATGAGCAGTTCTTC. Translated, it gives CSAPRTGVSYNEQFF.

The sample holds a few counts of this clonotype. The chain joins TRBV6-1 to TRBJ2-1, with 13 bases fitting TRBD2. The CDR3 sequence is 17 residues long. The germline CDR1 and CDR2 sequences are MNHNS and SASEGT. Trimming cost V 7 bases and J 5 bases; bases outside gene matches: 11. The CDR3 region has the DNA TGTGCCAGCACCCGAGGACTAGCGGGAGTGAAGCACAATGAGCAGTTCTTC. This sequence encodes CASTRGLAGVKHNEQFF.

In the case of this clonotype: The junction and the germline gene differ at one end; a read error may be behind it. The chain carries TRBV5-1 and TRBJ2-4; the D gene is possibly TRBD2 (5 bases). The J call is uncertain, as TRBJ2-7 better fits the DNA end. Germline lookup yields CDR1 SGHRS and CDR2 YFSETQ. CDR3 length: 13 residues. This chain's CDR3 is CANSDVGAYEQYF. DNA for the CDR3: TGCGCCAACAGCGACGTCGGGGCCTACGAGCAGTACTTC.

The gene calls are TRBV20-1 and TRBJ2-7, with D hard to call. V lost 2 bases to trimming and J lost 7 bases, with 18 bases between them. The CDR3 loop spans 14 amino acids. Germline-derived CDR1 and CDR2 are DFQATT and SNEGSKA (reference sequence). The CDR3 is CSARQTISYNEQYF. CDR3 in DNA: TGCAGTGCTAGACAGACGATCTCCTACAATGAGCAGTACTTC.

The chain's CDR3 is CASSFTGGGNEQFF. The CDR3, as DNA: TGTGCCAGCAGCTTCACAGGGGGCGGGAATGAGCAGTTCTTC. This sequence joins TRBV5-5 and TRBJ2-1, with 9 bases aligning to TRBD1. CDR3 length: 14 residues. V lost 2 bases, J lost 7 bases, and 4 bases stayed unmatched. CDR1 and CDR2 from the germline V gene are SGHKS and YYEKEE (reference sequence).

The chain carries TRBV20-1 and TRBJ2-1; 9 bases map to TRBD2. Per the germline V gene, CDR1 is DFQATT and CDR2 is SNEGSKA (reference sequence). There are 15 residues in the CDR3. Unmatched junction bases numbered 9, after V lost 5 bases and J lost 4 bases. The CDR3 region is CSAPALAGKYNEQFF. CDR3 nucleotides: TGCAGTGCTCCCGCCCTAGCGGGAAAGTACAATGAGCAGTTCTTC.

This chain joins TRBV5-8 and TRBJ2-7; 12 nucleotides line up with TRBD2. The CDR3 consists of 16 residues. Germline V gives CDR1 SGHTS, CDR2 YDEGEE. V trimming: 0 bases; J trimming: 2 bases; junction bases outside the gene matches: 3. The CDR3 region has the DNA TGTGCCAGCAGCTTGGGAACTAGCGGGAGGCCCTACGAGCAGTACTTC. This codes for CASSLGTSGRPYEQYF.

The rearrangement uses TRBV6-1 and TRBJ1-6; no definite D call. V lost 4 bases to trimming and J lost 4 bases, with 11 bases between them. The CDR3 runs to 15 residues. CDR1 and CDR2 (germline): MNHNS, SASEGT. DNA of the CDR3: TGTGCCAGCAGTGTTCAGACCGATTATAATTCACCCCTCCACTTT. It translates to CASSVQTDYNSPLHF.

This clonotype was detected ten times or more. The CDR3 is CSARGRHEQYF. DNA for the CDR3: TGCAGTGCTAGAGGGCGTCACGAGCAGTACTTC. The genes are TRBV20-1 and TRBJ2-7; no definite D call. The CDR3 is 11 residues long. CDR1 and CDR2 from the germline V gene are DFQATT and SNEGSKA (reference sequence). V was cut by 1 base and J by 5 bases, with 6 bases left in between.

The chain uses TRBV6-5 and TRBJ2-7, with 10 nucleotides matching TRBD1. Losses at the gene ends were 6 bases for V and 7 bases for J; bases not matched to a gene: 6. This CDR3 contains 13 residues. Germline CDR1 is MNHEY and CDR2 is SVGAGI. Here the CDR3 reads CASSRTGGQEQYF. Written as DNA, the CDR3 is TGTGCCAGCAGCCGGACAGGGGGTCAAGAGCAGTACTTC.